Presented here are 28 T cell receptor beta chains from one specimen sequenced in a study of beta chain features in type 1 diabetes. Study results and limitations: Shorter TCRB CDR3s, moderately but significantly so, were found in Type 1 diabetes patients in all four CD4+ subsets.

The entirety of the isolated RNA underwent reverse transcription, so expressed TCRB transcripts were sequenced. Profiled with immunoSEQ multiplex PCR; TCRdb holds only in-frame clones, not every one. Of roughly 160,000 clones listed, almost 8% are singletons. These receptors have no known antigen. The material sequenced was central memory CD4+ T cells from blood. These receptors were taken from a young man with type 1 diabetes.

This clone was seen a few times. This rearrangement joins TRBV5-6 to TRBJ2-6; D unclear. The CDR3 has 15 residues. CDR1 and CDR2 (germline): SGHDT, YYEEEE. Trimming shortened V by 3 bases and J by 0 bases, and 7 bases separated the two germline ends. CDR3 in amino acids: CASSSPYSGANVLTF. The DNA for the CDR3 is TGTGCCAGCAGCTCCCCTTACTCTGGGGCCAACGTCCTGACTTTC.

A few counts support this clone. V usage is TRBV2 and J usage is TRBJ2-7; 9 bases are a match to TRBD1. Germline assignment: CDR1 SNHLY and CDR2 FYNNEI. The length of the CDR3 is 14 residues. The V segment lost 6 bases and the J segment 6 bases; nucleotides outside the gene matches: 9. The CDR3 coding sequence is TGTGCCAGCAGCGTCGGGACAGGGACACGCGAGCAGTACTTC. Its protein is CASSVGTGTREQYF.

The chain employs TRBV27 and TRBJ2-7; D might be TRBD1 (7 bases). V lost 7 bases, J lost 4 bases, and 20 bases lay in between. The CDR3 spans 15 residues. CDR1 and CDR2 from the germline V gene are MNHEY and SMNVEV (reference sequence). CDR3 nucleotides: TGTGCCAGCACGACCCGGCAGGGGGGCTCTTACGAGCAGTACTTC. Amino acids: CASTTRQGGSYEQYF.

The rearrangement uses TRBV4-3 and TRBJ2-3, with 8 bases lining up with TRBD2. V shed 0 bases, J shed 2 bases, and the junction held 7 bases outside the gene matches. Germline values: CDR1 LGHNA, CDR2 YSLEER. The CDR3 has 17 amino acids. Written as DNA, the CDR3 is TGCGCCAGCAGCCAAGAGGCCAGCGGGGGACCCACAGATACGCAGTATTTT. It yields the protein CASSQEASGGPTDTQYF.

The rearrangement joins TRBV5-4 to TRBJ1-4, with D perhaps TRBD1 (5 bases). Germline assignment: CDR1 SGHNT and CDR2 YYREEE (reference sequence). This CDR3 region has 15 residues. The V end was cut by 4 bases, the J end by 0 bases, with 10 bases between. The CDR3 loop is CASSPGGATNEKLFF. The CDR3 nucleotides are TGTGCCAGCAGCCCGGGGGGGGCAACTAATGAAAAACTGTTTTTT.

The J gene is TRBJ1-3, the V gene TRBV21-1. TRBV21-1 is annotated as a pseudogene. This CDR3 is built from 15 residues. As DNA, the CDR3 is TGTGCCAGCAGCAATCGGGAGTACGCGGGAAACACCATATATTTT. Amino acid sequence: CASSNREYAGNTIYF.

In its sample, this clone was seen a few times. V gene TRBV7-8 combines with J gene TRBJ2-7; D is possibly TRBD1 (5 bases). Germline V CDR1 and CDR2: SGHVS, FQNEAQ. The ends were cut back, 5 bases at V and 6 bases at J, with 11 bases in the middle. The CDR3 runs to 12 residues. As DNA, the CDR3 is TGTGCCAGCAGCAAAGGGGTTCGCGAGCAGTACTTC. Its protein is CASSKGVREQYF.

This clone was recorded a few times. The rearrangement joins TRBV7-2 to TRBJ1-4; a weak D match, TRBD1 (5 bases). V was pared by 6 bases and J by 3 bases, with 11 bases between. Per the germline V gene, CDR1 is SGHTA and CDR2 is FQGNSA. This CDR3 is 14 amino acids long. CDR3: CASRGQGSNEKLFF. Written as DNA, the CDR3 is TGTGCCAGCAGGGGGCAGGGCTCTAATGAAAAACTGTTTTTT.

This clone occurred a few times. The CDR3 is CASSQYLSPQDTQYF. The CDR3 DNA follows: TGTGCCAGCAGCCAATACCTCAGTCCGCAAGATACGCAGTATTTT. This rearrangement joins TRBV14 to TRBJ2-3; D unresolved. CDR3 size: 15 residues. Germline lookup yields CDR1 SGHDN and CDR2 FVKESK. Trimming cost V 2 bases and J 5 bases, with 14 bases left between them.

The chain uses TRBV5-1 and TRBJ1-1; a possible D gene is TRBD1 (6 bases). Trimming removed 0 bases at V and 11 bases at J, with 17 bases between. The CDR3 is 14 amino acids. The germline CDR1 and CDR2 sequences are SGHRS and YFSETQ. The CDR3 here is CASSLAEGEGAAFF. The CDR3, as DNA: TGCGCCAGCAGCTTGGCAGAGGGGGAAGGTGCCGCTTTCTTT.

A few counts support this clone. The rearrangement joins TRBV7-2 to TRBJ2-5, with D tentatively TRBD1 (5 bases). V was cut by 2 bases and J by 5 bases, with 12 bases left in between. The germline CDR1 and CDR2 sequences are SGHTA and FQGNSA. The CDR3 has 14 residues. The CDR3, as DNA: TGTGCCAGCAGCTTAAAGTCCAGGGTCGAGACCCAGTACTTC. Encoded protein: CASSLKSRVETQYF.

This chain connects TRBV7-2 to TRBJ1-5, with a tentative D call TRBD1 (5 bases). V gave up 1 base and J gave up 7 bases, with 8 bases separating them. There are 13 residues in the CDR3. Germline V lookup: CDR1 SGHTA, CDR2 FQGNSA. The CDR3 sequence: CASSLGQGQPQHF. Written as DNA, the CDR3 is TGTGCCAGCAGCTTAGGGCAGGGCCAGCCCCAGCATTTT.

This chain connects TRBV11-3 to TRBJ2-2, with 8 bases that match TRBD1. The germline CDR1 and CDR2 sequences are SGHNT and YENEEA. With 4 bases clipped from V and 5 bases from J, the junction kept 9 bases outside the gene matches. The CDR3 sequence is 16 residues long. The CDR3 protein is CASSSSDRARTGELFF. CDR3 coding DNA: TGTGCCAGCAGCTCTTCGGACAGGGCTAGAACCGGGGAGCTGTTTTTT.

The chain couples TRBV11-2 to TRBJ1-2; TRBD1 agrees at 7 bases. J gave up 5 bases and V 3 bases, and 12 bases lay outside the gene matches. Looked up from germline, CDR1 is SGHAT and CDR2 is FQNNGV. The CDR3 contains 16 residues. For the CDR3, the DNA is TGTGCCAGCAGCTTGGGGACAGCCGTCTGGGGATATGGCTACACCTTC. It yields the protein CASSLGTAVWGYGYTF.

This clone was found a few times. V usage is TRBV6-5 and J usage is TRBJ2-1; 9 bases line up with TRBD1. The V segment lost 4 bases and the J segment 4 bases; nucleotides outside the gene matches: 8. Germline-derived CDR1 and CDR2 are MNHEY and SVGAGI. CDR3 size: 16 residues. CDR3 DNA: TGTGCCAGCAGTTTTTATCCGGGACAGGGATACAATGAGCAGTTCTTC. This encodes CASSFYPGQGYNEQFF.

The chain combines TRBV28 with TRBJ2-1, with 11 nucleotides matching TRBD2. In germline, CDR1 is MDHEN, CDR2 SYDVKM. The CDR3 runs to 16 residues. The V and J ends lost 4 bases and 4 bases, in that order; junction bases with no gene match: 6. CDR3 sequence (DNA): TGTGCCAGCAGTTCCGCCGGGACTAGCGGATACAATGAGCAGTTCTTC. Translated, it gives CASSSAGTSGYNEQFF. The entire variable domain, with the rest obtained from reference TRBV28 and TRBJ2-1, is as follows: DVKVTQSSRYLVKRTGEKVFLECVQDMDHENMFWYRQDPGLGLRLIYFSYDVKMKEKGDIPEGYSVSREKKERFSLILESASTNQTSMYLCASSSAGTSGYNEQFFGPGTRLTVL.

Only a few counts were recorded for this clone. The rearrangement uses TRBV4-2 and TRBJ2-5, with D possibly being TRBD2 (6 bases). V lost 4 bases, J lost 1 base, and 19 bases lay in between. Germline values: CDR1 LGHNA, CDR2 YNFKEQ. The CDR3 totals 17 residues. The chain's CDR3 is CASSPHASGYFQETQYF. The CDR3 DNA reads TGTGCCAGCAGCCCCCATGCCAGCGGGTATTTCCAAGAGACCCAGTACTTC.

The chain has TRBV28 and TRBJ1-3, with a possible D match to TRBD1 (6 bases). Germline CDR1 and CDR2: MDHEN and SYDVKM. With 8 bases removed from V and 4 bases from J, the gap between germline ends came to 9 bases. This CDR3 spans 12 amino acids. CDR3 loop: CASGGHGNTIYF. The CDR3 DNA reads TGTGCCAGCGGGGGACACGGAAACACCATATATTTT.

This clone turned up a few times. The chain joins TRBV6-6 to TRBJ2-5, with 7 bases lining up with TRBD2. CDR1 and CDR2 (germline): MNHNY, SVGAGI (reference sequence). The CDR3 loop spans 16 amino acids. V shed 0 bases, J shed 5 bases, and the junction held 9 bases outside the gene matches. The CDR3 DNA reads as TGTGCCAGCAGTTACTCCGGGGGGAGGGTGTCGGAGACCCAGTACTTC. This codes for CASSYSGGRVSETQYF.

The gene calls are TRBV29-1 and TRBJ2-5; possible D gene TRBD1, 6 bases. The CDR3 covers 13 residues. Trimming left V 4 bases short and J 2 bases short, with 11 bases between. Germline V gene lookup returns CDR1 SQVTM and CDR2 ANQGSEA. The CDR3 DNA is TGCAGCGTTGGTCAGGGGTGGCAAGAGACCCAGTACTTC. Amino acids: CSVGQGWQETQYF. The full variable domain, in which reference TRBV29-1 and TRBJ2-5 provide the parts outside the CDR3, is SAVISQKPSRDICQRGTSLTIQCQVDSQVTMMFWYRQQPGQSLTLIATANQGSEATYESGFVIDKFPISRPNLTFSTLTVSNMSPEDSSIYLCSVGQGWQETQYFGPGTRLLVL.

Only a few counts were recorded for this clone. The sample carries other DNA sequences with the same CDR3. This chain joins TRBV11-3 and TRBJ2-5; D unresolved. The CDR3 consists of 13 residues. Between the trimmed V and J ends, which lost 1 base and 2 bases, there was a span of 5 bases. Per the germline V gene, CDR1 is SGHNT and CDR2 is YENEEA. The CDR3 is CASSLGQQETQYF. The CDR3 bases are TGTGCCAGCAGCTTAGGTCAACAAGAGACCCAGTACTTC.

This chain joins TRBV6-5 and TRBJ1-5; D is uncertain. With 0 bases removed from V and 5 bases from J, the gap between germline ends came to 5 bases. Germline V gene sequence: CDR1 MNHEY, CDR2 SVGAGI. The CDR3 totals 13 residues. DNA for the CDR3: TGTGCCAGCAGTTACTCGAGTGATCAGCCCCAGCATTTT. It encodes CASSYSSDQPQHF.

This chain joins TRBV29-1 and TRBJ1-2, with 8 bases fitting TRBD1. The germline V gene has CDR1 SQVTM and CDR2 ANQGSEA. The ends lost 6 bases at V and 6 bases at J; junction bases unmatched: 18. The CDR3 spans 16 residues. The CDR3: CSVSKGQGGGGHGYTF. The CDR3 bases are TGCAGCGTCAGTAAAGGACAGGGAGGAGGTGGACATGGCTACACCTTC. Looking up the rest from reference TRBV29-1 and TRBJ1-2 gives the full variable domain: SAVISQKPSRDICQRGTSLTIQCQVDSQVTMMFWYRQQPGQSLTLIATANQGSEATYESGFVIDKFPISRPNLTFSTLTVSNMSPEDSSIYLCSVSKGQGGGGHGYTFGSGTRLTVV.

The V call is TRBV30, the J call TRBJ2-7, with TRBD2 matching over 7 bases. The CDR3 is made up of 13 amino acids. Germline-derived CDR1 and CDR2 are GTSNPN and SVGIG (reference sequence). J lost 2 bases, V lost 4 bases, and 5 bases had no gene match. For the CDR3, the DNA is TGTGCCTGGAAGACTAGCTGGGCCTACGAGCAGTACTTC. Translation gives CAWKTSWAYEQYF.

This clone has more than one count but fewer than ten. The chain couples TRBV28 to TRBJ2-7, with 8 bases lining up with TRBD2. The V and J ends lost 5 bases and 6 bases, in that order; junction bases with no gene match: 9. The germline V gene has CDR1 MDHEN and CDR2 SYDVKM. The CDR3 consists of 14 residues. CDR3 in DNA: TGTGCCAGCAGTCATTTCCGGGCGGGGGGCGAGCAGTACTTC. Its protein is CASSHFRAGGEQYF.

This clone was seen many times. The chain carries TRBV2 and TRBJ2-3; the D is unclear. Per the germline V gene, CDR1 is SNHLY and CDR2 is FYNNEI. CDR3 size: 13 residues. Deletions cut 7 bases from V and 2 bases from J, with 10 bases between. The CDR3: CASIYSYTDTQYF. For the CDR3, the DNA is TGTGCCAGCATTTACAGCTACACAGATACGCAGTATTTT.

This clone has a handful of counts. The chain has TRBV4-1 and TRBJ2-7; D is unresolved. The CDR3 runs to 13 residues. V lost 3 bases and J lost 6, with 12 bases in between. From germline, CDR1 is MGHRA and CDR2 YSYEKL. CDR3 in DNA: TGCGCCAGCAGCCACGCCAAATTGGCCGAGCAGTACTTC. Amino acid sequence: CASSHAKLAEQYF.

This chain joins TRBV2 and TRBJ2-1, with 9 bases matching TRBD2. Germline CDR1 SNHLY, CDR2 FYNNEI. The CDR3 is made up of 15 amino acids. The trim removed 6 bases at V and 3 bases at J, leaving 6 bases unmatched. The CDR3 DNA follows: TGTGCCAGCAGCGCCGGACTAGCGCACTACAATGAGCAGTTCTTC. Translated: CASSAGLAHYNEQFF.